The rows below give T cell receptor beta chains drawn from one sample of a study of blood T cells in healthy people across ages. TCRdb used MiXCR to reprocess the 5' RACE reads, holding one entry per CDR3 protein. This sample has some 760,000 distinct CDR3 sequences, with around a quarter found just once. These same records also appear under a second study, on T cells of mothers and their children.

Material for sequencing was blood. All receptors come from a boy between 5 and 17 years old in good health. CDR3s include the opening cysteine and the closing phenylalanine or tryptophan. Fields, in order: CDR3 DNA, CDR3 protein, V gene, CDR3 length, clone size, D gene, J gene. The D gene is left open where the match is weak. Not every row has a clone size; where given, it reads once, few, many or a size class.

CDR3 DNA: TGTGCCAGCAGCCAAGAAAGGGGGGGTTCCTACGAGCAGTACTTC
CDR3 protein: CASSQERGGSYEQYF
V gene: TRBV4-2
CDR3 length: 15
clone size: .
D gene: .
J gene: TRBJ2-7

CDR3 DNA: TGTGCCAGCAGCCAAGAAATGGGGGGCAGATCTAATGAAAAACTGTTTTTT
CDR3 protein: CASSQEMGGRSNEKLFF
V gene: TRBV3-1
CDR3 length: 17
clone size: few
D gene: .
J gene: TRBJ1-4

CDR3 DNA: TGCGCCAGCAGCCAAGGGGGAGCCATGGGGGTAGCCAAAAACATTCAGTACTTC
CDR3 protein: CASSQGGAMGVAKNIQYF
V gene: TRBV4-1
CDR3 length: 18
clone size: few
D gene: .
J gene: TRBJ2-4

CDR3 DNA: TGCGCCAGCAGCCTCGGACTAGCGGGAGTTTCCGGGGAGCTGTTTTTT
CDR3 protein: CASSLGLAGVSGELFF
V gene: TRBV5-1
CDR3 length: 16
clone size: .
D gene: TRBD2
J gene: TRBJ2-2

CDR3 DNA: TGTGCCAGCAGCCCAGGGGGCCATTCCTACAATGAGCAGTTCTTC
CDR3 protein: CASSPGGHSYNEQFF
V gene: TRBV7-9
CDR3 length: 15
clone size: few
D gene: TRBD1
J gene: TRBJ2-1

CDR3 DNA: TGTGCCAGCAACATCAAGTCAGGGGAAGAGACCCAGTACTTC
CDR3 protein: CASNIKSGEETQYF
V gene: TRBV6-6
CDR3 length: 14
clone size: .
D gene: .
J gene: TRBJ2-5

CDR3 DNA: TGTGCCAGCAGCCAAACAGGTATCTCACCCTACGAGCAGTACTTC
CDR3 protein: CASSQTGISPYEQYF
V gene: TRBV12-3/TRBV12-4
CDR3 length: 15
clone size: .
D gene: .
J gene: TRBJ2-7

CDR3 DNA: TGTGCCAGCAGTAAACGGAGGACTAAGATCGAAGAGACCCAGTACTTC
CDR3 protein: CASSKRRTKIEETQYF
V gene: TRBV6-1
CDR3 length: 16
clone size: .
D gene: .
J gene: TRBJ2-5

CDR3 DNA: TGTGCCAGCGCTCGTCTAGCGAGCACAGATACGCAGTATTTT
CDR3 protein: CASARLASTDTQYF
V gene: TRBV27
CDR3 length: 14
clone size: .
D gene: .
J gene: TRBJ2-3

CDR3 DNA: TGCAGTGCACACTTACCTGAGGGCTCAGATACGCAGTATTTT
CDR3 protein: CSAHLPEGSDTQYF
V gene: TRBV20-1
CDR3 length: 14
clone size: .
D gene: .
J gene: TRBJ2-3

CDR3 DNA: TGCGCCAGCAGCCAAGTGACGGTCGGTTCCTACGAGCAGTACTTC
CDR3 protein: CASSQVTVGSYEQYF
V gene: TRBV4-3
CDR3 length: 15
clone size: .
D gene: .
J gene: TRBJ2-7

CDR3 DNA: TGTGCCAGCAGGACAGGGGGCCAAGAAAAACTGTTTTTT
CDR3 protein: CASRTGGQEKLFF
V gene: TRBV6-1
CDR3 length: 13
clone size: .
D gene: TRBD1
J gene: TRBJ1-4

CDR3 DNA: TGTGCCAGCAGCGCTAGGGACAGCTTTTGGGAGCAGTACTTC
CDR3 protein: CASSARDSFWEQYF
V gene: TRBV7-9
CDR3 length: 14
clone size: .
D gene: TRBD1
J gene: TRBJ2-7

CDR3 DNA: TGTGCCAGCAGCCAAGGGGAGGTTACGCAGTATTTT
CDR3 protein: CASSQGEVTQYF
V gene: TRBV3-1
CDR3 length: 12
clone size: .
D gene: .
J gene: TRBJ2-3

CDR3 DNA: TGTGCCAGGCAGGGGGACACCGGGGAGCTGTTTTTT
CDR3 protein: CARQGDTGELFF
V gene: TRBV2
CDR3 length: 12
clone size: .
D gene: TRBD1
J gene: TRBJ2-2

CDR3 DNA: TGCAGCGTTGTTCCCGGGACGGGAAAAACTTTGGCCTCAGATACGCAGTATTTT
CDR3 protein: CSVVPGTGKTLASDTQYF
V gene: TRBV29-1
CDR3 length: 18
clone size: once
D gene: .
J gene: TRBJ2-3

CDR3 DNA: TGCAGTGCTAGAGATCCCGGGAGGGACTACGAGCAGTACTTC
CDR3 protein: CSARDPGRDYEQYF
V gene: TRBV20-1
CDR3 length: 14
clone size: .
D gene: TRBD2
J gene: TRBJ2-7

CDR3 DNA: TGCGCCAGCTCGGACAGGGTAAATGAGCAGTTCTTC
CDR3 protein: CASSDRVNEQFF
V gene: TRBV5-1
CDR3 length: 12
clone size: .
D gene: TRBD1
J gene: TRBJ2-1

CDR3 DNA: TGTGCCAGCAGCTCAGAAAACGAGCAGTACTTC
CDR3 protein: CASSSENEQYF
V gene: TRBV7-9
CDR3 length: 11
clone size: few
D gene: .
J gene: TRBJ2-7

CDR3 DNA: TGTGCCAGCAGCTTAGATGGCGAACCCCGAGAGACCCAGTACTTC
CDR3 protein: CASSLDGEPRETQYF
V gene: TRBV7-6
CDR3 length: 15
clone size: .
D gene: .
J gene: TRBJ2-5

CDR3 DNA: TGTGCCAGCAGCTCGAGGAGCGGGAGGGCTGAGACCCAGTACTTC
CDR3 protein: CASSSRSGRAETQYF
V gene: TRBV11-2
CDR3 length: 15
clone size: .
D gene: TRBD2
J gene: TRBJ2-5

CDR3 DNA: TGTGCCAGCACTTTTAGCACCTACAATGAGCAGTTCTTC
CDR3 protein: CASTFSTYNEQFF
V gene: TRBV28
CDR3 length: 13
clone size: few
D gene: .
J gene: TRBJ2-1

CDR3 DNA: TGCGCCAGCAGCTCTTTGACTAGCGGGAGTTTGACCACCGGGGAGCTGTTTTTT
CDR3 protein: CASSSLTSGSLTTGELFF
V gene: TRBV5-1
CDR3 length: 18
clone size: .
D gene: TRBD2
J gene: TRBJ2-2

CDR3 DNA: TGTGCCAGCAGTTTAAGTATAGGGTATAGCAATCAGCCCCAGCATTTT
CDR3 protein: CASSLSIGYSNQPQHF
V gene: TRBV28
CDR3 length: 16
clone size: few
D gene: .
J gene: TRBJ1-5

CDR3 DNA: TGCGCCAGCATAGGGGTTGGGAACACTGAAGCTTTCTTT
CDR3 protein: CASIGVGNTEAFF
V gene: TRBV5-1
CDR3 length: 13
clone size: once
D gene: .
J gene: TRBJ1-1

CDR3 DNA: TGCAGCGTGGAACAGGGGGCGATCCGAGAGACCCAGTACTTC
CDR3 protein: CSVEQGAIRETQYF
V gene: TRBV29-1
CDR3 length: 14
clone size: few
D gene: TRBD1
J gene: TRBJ2-5

CDR3 DNA: TGCAGTGCTAGTCTTACAAGCTCCTACGAGCAGTACTTC
CDR3 protein: CSASLTSSYEQYF
V gene: TRBV20-1
CDR3 length: 13
clone size: .
D gene: .
J gene: TRBJ2-7

CDR3 DNA: TGCGCCAGCAGCCCCTCCTCCTTTGGGGCAAACGCCTACAATGAGCAGTTCTTC
CDR3 protein: CASSPSSFGANAYNEQFF
V gene: TRBV4-1
CDR3 length: 18
clone size: .
D gene: .
J gene: TRBJ2-1

CDR3 DNA: TGTGCCAGCTCACCACCACGGGAAATTGGCTACTACGAGCAGTACTTC
CDR3 protein: CASSPPREIGYYEQYF
V gene: TRBV18
CDR3 length: 16
clone size: few
D gene: .
J gene: TRBJ2-7

CDR3 DNA: TGTGCCAGCAGTATCTTACTAGCGGCCAAAGAGACCCAGTACTTC
CDR3 protein: CASSILLAAKETQYF
V gene: TRBV7-9
CDR3 length: 15
clone size: few
D gene: TRBD2
J gene: TRBJ2-5

CDR3 DNA: TGTGCCAGCAGCTTACTGACGCGGGAAGTGACCCAGTACTTC
CDR3 protein: CASSLLTREVTQYF
V gene: TRBV7-9
CDR3 length: 14
clone size: few
D gene: .
J gene: TRBJ2-5

CDR3 DNA: TGTGCCAGCAGCCAAGGAGGGGGGGTTTTGTGGAATGAGCAGTTCTTC
CDR3 protein: CASSQGGGVLWNEQFF
V gene: TRBV3-1
CDR3 length: 16
clone size: .
D gene: .
J gene: TRBJ2-1

CDR3 DNA: TGCGCCAGCAGTGAAGGGGGGATTAAGACCTTC
CDR3 protein: CASSEGGIKTF
V gene: TRBV10-2
CDR3 length: 11
clone size: few
D gene: .
J gene: TRBJ1-2